This T cell receptor (beta chain) was profiled in a study of cytomegalovirus exposure and HLA in healthy donors. Study information: An earlier analysis identified 117 million unique TCR beta sequences in 150 million to 200 million T cells. HLA-typed donors were the source of approximately 85 million unique TCRs, which an early data release held. Study-wide points: As a later analysis showed, a missense DCLRE1C variant was linked to trimming of TCR beta V- and J-genes.

V lost 3 bases and J 7 bases, leaving 12 bases between the germline ends. The CDR3 consists of 13 residues. Germline CDR1 reads WNHNN; CDR2 reads SYGVQD (reference sequence). Each donor was nominally healthy when sampled (though unrecorded immune exposures were likely). The PCR ran on 60 Vbeta and 13 Jbeta primers. Data came from immunoSEQ multiplex PCR; TCRdb stores just in-frame clones and leaves some out. The data contain about 67,000 clones, 70% to 90% of them seen just once; the ten biggest clones take up around 3%. Concerning this clone: Its antigen remains unknown.

The source material was PBMCs. The TCR comes from a woman under 40 in good health and CMV-seronegative. This chain connects TRBV10-1 to TRBJ1-1; TRBD1 is a possible D gene (6 bases). This CDR3 reads CASSERTEFEAFF. Written as DNA, the CDR3 is TGCGCCAGCAGTGAAAGGACAGAGTTTGAAGCTTTCTTT.